This T cell receptor (beta chain) was found in a study of regulatory T cells in long-lasting Graves disease. This CDR3 is 14 amino acids long. The V end lost 5 bases, the J end lost 4 bases, and 15 bases lay between the germline ends. Germline V gives CDR1 SGHRS, CDR2 YFSETQ. Libraries of TCR beta came from iRepertoire HTBI primers plus Arm-PCR of CDR3 regions. TCRdb ran MiXCR on the multiplex PCR reads and lists one entry per CDR3 protein. This table holds around 430,000 distinct CDR3 sequences, approximately 22% found once. Noted time point: persistent/refractory GD, antithyroid drugs over 5 years with positive TRAb. PBMCs provided the RNA from which the TCR library was made. Under American Thyroid Association guidelines, Graves' disease was diagnosed. As collected, the peripheral blood samples measured 8 to 9 milliliters each and went into EDTA tubes.

V and J are TRBV5-1 and TRBJ1-1; TRBD1 might be the D (5 bases). This receptor was obtained from a female donor with Graves disease. The source material was peripheral blood mononuclear cells (PBMCs), sampled when the disease was refractory, from a patient treated with antithyroid drugs. This chain's CDR3 is CASRPGVLGTEAFF. The CDR3 coding sequence is TGCGCCAGCAGGCCGGGGGTACTGGGCACTGAAGCTTTCTTT.